Listed below are T cell receptor beta chains from one sample, sequenced in a study of post-analysis software for immune sequencing data. Via MiXCR, TCRdb re-called the PCR reads, giving one row per CDR3 protein. This sample has hundreds of thousands of distinct CDR3 sequences, with 55% to 70% found just once. Sequencing was performed on blood. The receptors derive from a girl aged 2-10 years with multiple sclerosis. The CDR3 runs from the conserved cysteine through the conserved F or W. The D gene is left open where the match is weak. Some rows mark clone size as missing; the rest say once, few, many or name a class of expanded clone.

J	size	V	D	CDR3	DNA
TRBJ2-4	.	TRBV5-1	TRBD2	CASSEWPGLVAAQYF	TGCGCCAGCAGCGAATGGCCGGGACTAGTGGCCGCGCAGTACTTC
TRBJ2-5	.	TRBV12-3/TRBV12-4	TRBD2	CASSITREIQETQYF	TGTGCCAGCAGCATTACGCGGGAGATCCAAGAGACCCAGTACTTC
TRBJ1-2	.	TRBV29-1	.	CSVGQDIQGNGYTF	TGCAGCGTTGGACAGGACATCCAGGGTAATGGCTACACCTTC
TRBJ2-7	few	TRBV20-1	.	CSARGTRSFSYEQYF	TGCAGTGCTAGAGGGACTCGCTCCTTCTCCTACGAGCAGTACTTC
TRBJ2-1	once	TRBV11-3	TRBD2	CASSLFGLAGVMKQFF	TGTGCCAGCAGCTTGTTCGGACTAGCGGGGGTAATGAAGCAGTTCTTC
TRBJ2-1	few	TRBV7-2	TRBD1	CASSSARDSNYNEQFF	TGTGCCAGCAGCTCAGCCCGGGACAGTAACTACAATGAGCAGTTCTTC
TRBJ2-7	.	TRBV5-1	.	CASSLGALAATSYEQYF	TGCGCCAGCAGCTTGGGGGCCTTAGCGGCGACCTCCTACGAGCAGTACTTC
TRBJ2-1	.	TRBV12-3/TRBV12-4	TRBD2	CASTETSGRYEQFF	TGTGCCAGCACCGAGACTAGCGGGAGGTATGAGCAGTTCTTC
TRBJ2-7	.	TRBV28	TRBD1	CASEGAGRSYEQYF	TGTGCCAGCGAGGGGGCAGGGCGGTCCTACGAGCAGTACTTC
TRBJ2-6	few	TRBV4-1	.	CASSQDHKQGLLSGANVLTF	TGCGCCAGCAGCCAAGATCATAAACAGGGCCTTCTCTCTGGGGCCAACGTCCTGACTTTC
TRBJ2-3	once	TRBV7-2	.	CASSFQEGHTDTQYF	TGTGCCAGCAGCTTCCAGGAGGGTCACACAGATACGCAGTATTTT
TRBJ2-2	.	TRBV20-1	.	CSARPPGQNTGELFF	TGCAGTGCTCGCCCCCCGGGGCAGAACACCGGGGAGCTGTTTTTT
TRBJ2-7	.	TRBV7-9	.	CPSSPTNNYEQYF	TGTCCCAGCAGCCCCACCAACAACTACGAGCAGTACTTC
TRBJ2-3	.	TRBV13	TRBD1	CASSLAWTGWTDTQYF	TGTGCCAGCAGCTTAGCGTGGACAGGGTGGACAGATACGCAGTATTTT
TRBJ2-1	once	TRBV25-1	TRBD1	CASSDQGQRRFYNEQFF	TGTGCCAGCAGTGATCAGGGACAGAGAAGGTTCTACAATGAGCAGTTCTTC
TRBJ2-1	.	TRBV10-3	TRBD1	CAISESPRQGFNEQFF	TGTGCCATCAGTGAGTCGCCGAGACAGGGATTTAATGAGCAGTTCTTC
TRBJ2-1	.	TRBV4-1	.	CASSQTDGVVYYNEQFF	TGCGCCAGCAGCCAGACCGACGGGGTGGTGTACTACAATGAGCAGTTCTTC